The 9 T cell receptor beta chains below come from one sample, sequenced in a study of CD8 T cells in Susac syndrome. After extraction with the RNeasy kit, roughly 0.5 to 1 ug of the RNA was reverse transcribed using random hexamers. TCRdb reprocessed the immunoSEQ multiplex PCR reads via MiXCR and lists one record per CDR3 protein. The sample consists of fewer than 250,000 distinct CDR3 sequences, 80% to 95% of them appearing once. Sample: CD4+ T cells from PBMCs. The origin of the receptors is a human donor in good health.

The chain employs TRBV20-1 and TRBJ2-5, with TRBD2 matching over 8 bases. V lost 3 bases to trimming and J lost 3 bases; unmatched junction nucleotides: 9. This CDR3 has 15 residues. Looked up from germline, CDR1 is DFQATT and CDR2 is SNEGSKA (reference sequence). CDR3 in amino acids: CSASAGLEGKETQYF. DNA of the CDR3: TGCAGTGCTAGTGCGGGACTAGAGGGGAAAGAGACCCAGTACTTC.

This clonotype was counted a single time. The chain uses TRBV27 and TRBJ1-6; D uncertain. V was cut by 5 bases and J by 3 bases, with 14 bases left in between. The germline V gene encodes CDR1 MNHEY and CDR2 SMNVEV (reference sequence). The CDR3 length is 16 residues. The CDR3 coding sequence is TGTGCCAGCAGTCTAAAGTTACTGAACTATAATTCACCCCTCCACTTT. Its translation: CASSLKLLNYNSPLHF.

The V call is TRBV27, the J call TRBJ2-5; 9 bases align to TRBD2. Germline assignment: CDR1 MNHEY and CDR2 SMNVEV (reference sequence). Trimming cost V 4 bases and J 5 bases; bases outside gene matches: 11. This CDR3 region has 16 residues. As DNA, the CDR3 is TGTGCCAGCAGTTCGACTCTAGCGGGGCGCAGGGAGACCCAGTACTTC. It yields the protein CASSSTLAGRRETQYF.

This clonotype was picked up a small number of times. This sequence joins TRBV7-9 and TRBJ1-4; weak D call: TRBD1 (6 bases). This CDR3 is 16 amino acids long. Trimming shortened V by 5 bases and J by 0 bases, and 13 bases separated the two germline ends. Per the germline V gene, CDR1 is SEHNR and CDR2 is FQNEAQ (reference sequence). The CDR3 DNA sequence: TGTGCCAGCAGCCCCGGACAGCCGGCAACTAATGAAAAACTGTTTTTT. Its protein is CASSPGQPATNEKLFF.

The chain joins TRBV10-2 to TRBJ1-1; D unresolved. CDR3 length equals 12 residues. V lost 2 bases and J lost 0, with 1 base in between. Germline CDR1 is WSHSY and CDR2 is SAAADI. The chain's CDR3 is CASSEVNTEAFF. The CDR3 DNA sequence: TGCGCCAGCAGTGAGGTGAACACTGAAGCTTTCTTT.

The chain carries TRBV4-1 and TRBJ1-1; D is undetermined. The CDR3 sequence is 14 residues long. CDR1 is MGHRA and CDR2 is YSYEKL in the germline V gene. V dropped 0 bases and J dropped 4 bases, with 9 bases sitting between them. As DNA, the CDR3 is TGCGCCAGCAGCCAAGATCCGACATCCACTGAAGCTTTCTTT. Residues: CASSQDPTSTEAFF.

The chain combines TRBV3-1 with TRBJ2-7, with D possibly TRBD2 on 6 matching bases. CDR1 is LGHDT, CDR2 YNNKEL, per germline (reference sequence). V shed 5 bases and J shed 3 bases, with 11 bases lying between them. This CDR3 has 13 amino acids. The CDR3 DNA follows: TGTGCCAGCAGCGCGGGGTTCCTCTACGAGCAGTACTTC. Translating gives CASSAGFLYEQYF.

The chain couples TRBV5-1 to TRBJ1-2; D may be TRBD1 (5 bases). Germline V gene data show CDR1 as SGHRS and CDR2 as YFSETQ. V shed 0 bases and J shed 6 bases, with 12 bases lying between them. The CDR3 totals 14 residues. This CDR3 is CASSLALPGNGYTF. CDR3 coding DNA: TGCGCCAGCAGCTTGGCCCTTCCAGGGAATGGCTACACCTTC.

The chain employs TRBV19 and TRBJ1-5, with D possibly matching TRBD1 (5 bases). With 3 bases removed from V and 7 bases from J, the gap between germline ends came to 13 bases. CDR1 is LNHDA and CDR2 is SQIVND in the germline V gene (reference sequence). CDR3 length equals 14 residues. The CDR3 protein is CASSMEGWGQPQHF. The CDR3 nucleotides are TGTGCCAGTAGTATGGAGGGTTGGGGGCAGCCCCAGCATTTT.